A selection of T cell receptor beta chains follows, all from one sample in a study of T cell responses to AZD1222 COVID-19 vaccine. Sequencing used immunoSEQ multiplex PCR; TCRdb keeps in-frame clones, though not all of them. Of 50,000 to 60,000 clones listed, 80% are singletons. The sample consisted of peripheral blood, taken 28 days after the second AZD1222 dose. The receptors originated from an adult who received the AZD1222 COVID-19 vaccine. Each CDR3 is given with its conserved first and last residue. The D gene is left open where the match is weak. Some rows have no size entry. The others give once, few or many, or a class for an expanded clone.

CDR3nt: TGTGCCATCAGTGCCCCGGACGGGAACACTGAAGCTTTCTTT; CDR3aa: CAISAPDGNTEAFF; d_gene: NA; j_gene: TRBJ1-1; v_gene: TRBV10-3; abundance: NA
CDR3nt: TGTGCCAGTACCAACATGGGGGCGGCCTATAATTCACCCCTCCACTTT; CDR3aa: CASTNMGAAYNSPLHF; d_gene: NA; j_gene: TRBJ1-6; v_gene: TRBV19; abundance: NA
CDR3nt: TGCGCCAGCAGCTTGGTTACAGGGGAGGTAGATACGCAGTATTTT; CDR3aa: CASSLVTGEVDTQYF; d_gene: NA; j_gene: TRBJ2-3; v_gene: TRBV5-1; abundance: NA
CDR3nt: TGTGCCAGCAGAAGACAGGTACCCTACGAGCAGTACTTC; CDR3aa: CASRRQVPYEQYF; d_gene: NA; j_gene: TRBJ2-7; v_gene: TRBV27; abundance: NA
CDR3nt: TGTGCCAGCAGCATTAGCGGGACAGATGGAAACACCATATATTTT; CDR3aa: CASSISGTDGNTIYF; d_gene: TRBD1; j_gene: TRBJ1-3; v_gene: TRBV7-6; abundance: NA
CDR3nt: TGTGCCAGCAGCCAATCAGGACTAGCGGGGTTTTCGACGCAGTATTTT; CDR3aa: CASSQSGLAGFSTQYF; d_gene: TRBD2; j_gene: TRBJ2-3; v_gene: TRBV3-1/TRBV3-2; abundance: NA
CDR3nt: TGTGCCAGCCGCCCACAGGGTACCGGGGAGCTGTTTTTT; CDR3aa: CASRPQGTGELFF; d_gene: NA; j_gene: TRBJ2-2; v_gene: TRBV7-9; abundance: once
CDR3nt: TGTGCCAGCAGCTCCGACAGCTATGGCTACACCTTC; CDR3aa: CASSSDSYGYTF; d_gene: NA; j_gene: TRBJ1-2; v_gene: TRBV7-6; abundance: NA
CDR3nt: TGTGCCAGTAGTATGTACAGGGAAGGAGGCTACACCTTC; CDR3aa: CASSMYREGGYTF; d_gene: NA; j_gene: TRBJ1-2; v_gene: TRBV19; abundance: medium-sized
CDR3nt: TGCAGCGGACGACAGGGGGTGGGTTTCACTGAAGCTTTCTTT; CDR3aa: CSGRQGVGFTEAFF; d_gene: TRBD1; j_gene: TRBJ1-1; v_gene: TRBV29-1; abundance: once
CDR3nt: TGTGCCAGCAGCCAGAATCGAGGAGTTGGGTACTTC; CDR3aa: CASSQNRGVGYF; d_gene: NA; j_gene: TRBJ2-7; v_gene: TRBV7-2; abundance: once
CDR3nt: TGTGCCAGCAGCGCGACTAGCGGGGCGCACCATACGCAGTATTTT; CDR3aa: CASSATSGAHHTQYF; d_gene: TRBD2; j_gene: TRBJ2-3; v_gene: TRBV7-2; abundance: NA
CDR3nt: TGTGCCAGCAGTTATGACAGGGAGGCGGGGGAGCTGTTTTTT; CDR3aa: CASSYDREAGELFF; d_gene: NA; j_gene: TRBJ2-2; v_gene: TRBV6-6; abundance: NA
CDR3nt: TGTGCCAGCAGTTACCTTTCGGGGGCAGGGTATGGCTACACCTTC; CDR3aa: CASSYLSGAGYGYTF; d_gene: NA; j_gene: TRBJ1-2; v_gene: TRBV6-5; abundance: NA
CDR3nt: TGTGCCACCAGCCAAGACAGGGGGCATAGCAATCAGCCCCAGCATTTT; CDR3aa: CATSQDRGHSNQPQHF; d_gene: TRBD1; j_gene: TRBJ1-5; v_gene: TRBV15; abundance: once
CDR3nt: TGTGCCACCAGTAGAGGGAATAGCAATCAGCCCCAGCATTTT; CDR3aa: CATSRGNSNQPQHF; d_gene: NA; j_gene: TRBJ1-5; v_gene: TRBV24-1; abundance: NA
CDR3nt: TGCGCCAGCAGACAGCCGAACACCGGGGAGCTGTTTTTT; CDR3aa: CASRQPNTGELFF; d_gene: NA; j_gene: TRBJ2-2; v_gene: TRBV10-1; abundance: NA
CDR3nt: TGTGCCAGCAGTACCCAGACAGAGGGCTACACCTTC; CDR3aa: CASSTQTEGYTF; d_gene: NA; j_gene: TRBJ1-2; v_gene: TRBV6-5; abundance: NA
CDR3nt: TGTGCCAGCAGCTTAGAAGGGTTTAGCAATCAGCCCCAGCATTTT; CDR3aa: CASSLEGFSNQPQHF; d_gene: NA; j_gene: TRBJ1-5; v_gene: TRBV7-9; abundance: NA
CDR3nt: TGCGCCAGCAGCCCGCTGGGGGGACCGAGTGCAACTAATGAAAAACTGTTTTTT; CDR3aa: CASSPLGGPSATNEKLFF; d_gene: NA; j_gene: TRBJ1-4; v_gene: TRBV4-1; abundance: NA
CDR3nt: TGTGCCAGCAGTACAGGGAGCACTGAAGCTTTCTTT; CDR3aa: CASSTGSTEAFF; d_gene: NA; j_gene: TRBJ1-1; v_gene: TRBV6-5; abundance: NA
CDR3nt: TGTGCCAGCAGTTTTGGTGGCGTTAATCAGCCCCAGCATTTT; CDR3aa: CASSFGGVNQPQHF; d_gene: NA; j_gene: TRBJ1-5; v_gene: TRBV28; abundance: NA
CDR3nt: TGTGCCACCAGCAGAGTCAGCAGCAACTATTCACCCCTCCACTTT; CDR3aa: CATSRVSSNYSPLHF; d_gene: NA; j_gene: TRBJ1-6; v_gene: TRBV15; abundance: NA
CDR3nt: TGTGCCAGCAGCGATAAGACAGGGAAGAACACTGAAGCTTTCTTT; CDR3aa: CASSDKTGKNTEAFF; d_gene: TRBD1; j_gene: TRBJ1-1; v_gene: TRBV28; abundance: NA
CDR3nt: TGCGCCAGCAGCTTGGTAGGGGGAATCTCCTACAATGAGCAGTTCTTC; CDR3aa: CASSLVGGISYNEQFF; d_gene: NA; j_gene: TRBJ2-1; v_gene: TRBV5-1; abundance: NA
CDR3nt: TGTGCCAGCTCACCAGGCTTAGACTATGGCTACACCTTC; CDR3aa: CASSPGLDYGYTF; d_gene: NA; j_gene: TRBJ1-2; v_gene: TRBV18; abundance: once
CDR3nt: TGTGCCAGTAGAACCTCGGACGGGCGCAATCAGCCCCAGCATTTT; CDR3aa: CASRTSDGRNQPQHF; d_gene: NA; j_gene: TRBJ1-5; v_gene: TRBV19; abundance: NA
CDR3nt: TGTGCCAGCAGCTCCCGGGGGACCTACGAGCAGTACTTC; CDR3aa: CASSSRGTYEQYF; d_gene: NA; j_gene: TRBJ2-7; v_gene: TRBV13; abundance: once
CDR3nt: TGTGCCAGCAGGGGAGGCTATAGCAATCAGCCCCAGCATTTT; CDR3aa: CASRGGYSNQPQHF; d_gene: NA; j_gene: TRBJ1-5; v_gene: TRBV6-5; abundance: few
CDR3nt: TGCGCCAGCAGCCACGGGACAGCGCTTAACGAAAAACTGTTTTTT; CDR3aa: CASSHGTALNEKLFF; d_gene: TRBD1; j_gene: TRBJ1-4; v_gene: TRBV4-1; abundance: NA
CDR3nt: TGTGCCAGCAGCGGAGACTACCCACGATACAATGAGCAGTTCTTC; CDR3aa: CASSGDYPRYNEQFF; d_gene: NA; j_gene: TRBJ2-1; v_gene: TRBV6-2/TRBV6-3; abundance: NA
CDR3nt: TGTGCCAGCAGCGGGCCGGGTTCCCGGGCAGATACGCAGTATTTT; CDR3aa: CASSGPGSRADTQYF; d_gene: NA; j_gene: TRBJ2-3; v_gene: TRBV5-4; abundance: NA
CDR3nt: TGTGCCAGCAGTTCTACCTCAAAGGGGTCTTATGGCTACACCTTC; CDR3aa: CASSSTSKGSYGYTF; d_gene: NA; j_gene: TRBJ1-2; v_gene: TRBV28; abundance: NA
CDR3nt: TGTGCCATCAGTGACGGGCTAGCGGCCAACACCGGGGAGCTGTTTTTT; CDR3aa: CAISDGLAANTGELFF; d_gene: TRBD2; j_gene: TRBJ2-2; v_gene: TRBV10-3; abundance: NA
CDR3nt: TGTGCCAGCAGCGTAATGGCCTACAATGAGCAGTTCTTC; CDR3aa: CASSVMAYNEQFF; d_gene: NA; j_gene: TRBJ2-1; v_gene: TRBV9; abundance: once
CDR3nt: TGTGCCAGCAGTCGAGTGGGGGACCCCAGCTACGAGCAGTACTTC; CDR3aa: CASSRVGDPSYEQYF; d_gene: NA; j_gene: TRBJ2-7; v_gene: TRBV2; abundance: NA
CDR3nt: TGTGCCACCAGCAGAGATTCGGGGGGTCCCTACGAGCAGTACTTC; CDR3aa: CATSRDSGGPYEQYF; d_gene: TRBD2; j_gene: TRBJ2-7; v_gene: TRBV15; abundance: NA
CDR3nt: TGTGCCAGCAGTGGACAAAAGATCAGCACAGATACGCAGTATTTT; CDR3aa: CASSGQKISTDTQYF; d_gene: NA; j_gene: TRBJ2-3; v_gene: TRBV2; abundance: NA
CDR3nt: TGTGCCAGCAAGAAAAGGGACAGTGGAAATCAGCCCCAGCATTTT; CDR3aa: CASKKRDSGNQPQHF; d_gene: TRBD1; j_gene: TRBJ1-5; v_gene: TRBV6-5; abundance: NA
CDR3nt: TGTGCCAGTAGTATCGGGCTAGCGGGCGAGGGAAGCACAGATACGCAGTATTTT; CDR3aa: CASSIGLAGEGSTDTQYF; d_gene: TRBD2; j_gene: TRBJ2-3; v_gene: TRBV19; abundance: NA
CDR3nt: TGTGCAAGTCGCTCGGGACTAGCGGGAGCTACAGATACGCAGTATTTT; CDR3aa: CASRSGLAGATDTQYF; d_gene: NA; j_gene: TRBJ2-3; v_gene: TRBV12-2; abundance: NA
CDR3nt: TGCGCCAGCAGCTTGGGTACTAGCGGGAGAGATACGCAGTATTTT; CDR3aa: CASSLGTSGRDTQYF; d_gene: TRBD2; j_gene: TRBJ2-3; v_gene: TRBV5-1; abundance: NA
CDR3nt: TGTGCCTGGAGTTCCCAGGGCACCCAGCCCCAGCATTTT; CDR3aa: CAWSSQGTQPQHF; d_gene: NA; j_gene: TRBJ1-5; v_gene: TRBV30; abundance: NA
CDR3nt: TGTGCCAGCAGCTTAACAGGGGGAGGAAACACCATATATTTT; CDR3aa: CASSLTGGGNTIYF; d_gene: TRBD1; j_gene: TRBJ1-3; v_gene: TRBV7-9; abundance: NA
CDR3nt: TGCGCCAGCAGCGGTAGTAGCGGGGTCTCGAATGAGCAGTTCTTC; CDR3aa: CASSGSSGVSNEQFF; d_gene: TRBD2; j_gene: TRBJ2-1; v_gene: TRBV5-1; abundance: once
CDR3nt: TGTGCCAGCAGTCCACTCCCTGGACAGGGGAACACCGGGGAGCTGTTTTTT; CDR3aa: CASSPLPGQGNTGELFF; d_gene: TRBD1; j_gene: TRBJ2-2; v_gene: TRBV6-8; abundance: NA
CDR3nt: TGTGCCAGTAGGTCGCCGGACGGGGGCTATGGCTACACCTTC; CDR3aa: CASRSPDGGYGYTF; d_gene: NA; j_gene: TRBJ1-2; v_gene: TRBV19; abundance: NA
CDR3nt: TGTGCCAGCAGCTACCCGGGGGGGCAATATGGCTACACCTTC; CDR3aa: CASSYPGGQYGYTF; d_gene: NA; j_gene: TRBJ1-2; v_gene: TRBV5-6; abundance: once
CDR3nt: TGTGCCAGCAGTGCCGCGCCTAGCTCCTACGAGCAGTACTTC; CDR3aa: CASSAAPSSYEQYF; d_gene: NA; j_gene: TRBJ2-7; v_gene: TRBV6-4; abundance: few
CDR3nt: TGTGCCAGCAGTTTCAATATCAACACCGGGGAGCTGTTTTTT; CDR3aa: CASSFNINTGELFF; d_gene: NA; j_gene: TRBJ2-2; v_gene: TRBV6-2/TRBV6-3; abundance: NA
CDR3nt: TGTGCCAGCAGTGAAGGTTGGATCTACAATGAGCAGTTCTTC; CDR3aa: CASSEGWIYNEQFF; d_gene: NA; j_gene: TRBJ2-1; v_gene: TRBV25-1; abundance: NA
CDR3nt: TGCGCCAGCAGCTTTCTCGGGACCGACGTTTCTGGAAACACCATATATTTT; CDR3aa: CASSFLGTDVSGNTIYF; d_gene: NA; j_gene: TRBJ1-3; v_gene: TRBV5-1; abundance: NA
CDR3nt: TGTGCCAGCAGCTCGACGGATTTCTCAGATACGCAGTATTTT; CDR3aa: CASSSTDFSDTQYF; d_gene: NA; j_gene: TRBJ2-3; v_gene: TRBV5-4; abundance: medium-sized
CDR3nt: TGTGCCAGTAGTATGCAGGGGAACACTGAAGCTTTCTTT; CDR3aa: CASSMQGNTEAFF; d_gene: NA; j_gene: TRBJ1-1; v_gene: TRBV19; abundance: NA
CDR3nt: TGTGCCACCACCAAAGGAAAGGGAGGGCCTTCCTACAATGAGCAGTTCTTC; CDR3aa: CATTKGKGGPSYNEQFF; d_gene: TRBD2; j_gene: TRBJ2-1; v_gene: TRBV15; abundance: many
CDR3nt: TGCAGTGCTAGTATAGGGTACGAGCAGTACTTC; CDR3aa: CSASIGYEQYF; d_gene: NA; j_gene: TRBJ2-7; v_gene: TRBV20-1; abundance: NA
CDR3nt: TGTGCCAGCAGCTTTGCGGGTCAGTCCACAGATACGCAGTATTTT; CDR3aa: CASSFAGQSTDTQYF; d_gene: NA; j_gene: TRBJ2-3; v_gene: TRBV7-9; abundance: once
CDR3nt: TGTGCCAGCAGCCAAGGGTGGGCCGTCCTGACTTTC; CDR3aa: CASSQGWAVLTF; d_gene: NA; j_gene: TRBJ2-6; v_gene: TRBV3-1/TRBV3-2; abundance: once
CDR3nt: TGCGCCAGCGGTGGGGCAGTTTGGGGCACTGAAGCTTTCTTT; CDR3aa: CASGGAVWGTEAFF; d_gene: NA; j_gene: TRBJ1-1; v_gene: TRBV5-1; abundance: few